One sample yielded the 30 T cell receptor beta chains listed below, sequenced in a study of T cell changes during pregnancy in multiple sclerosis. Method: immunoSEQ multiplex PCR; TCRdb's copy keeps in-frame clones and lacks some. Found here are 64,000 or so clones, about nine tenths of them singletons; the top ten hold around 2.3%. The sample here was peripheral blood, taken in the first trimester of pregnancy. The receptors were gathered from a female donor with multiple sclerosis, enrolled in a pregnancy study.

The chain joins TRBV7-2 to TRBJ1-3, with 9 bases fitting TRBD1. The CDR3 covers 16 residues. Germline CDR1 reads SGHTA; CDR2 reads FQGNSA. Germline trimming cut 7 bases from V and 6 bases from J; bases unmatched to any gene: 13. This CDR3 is CASTIRQGQGPNTIYF. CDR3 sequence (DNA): TGTGCCAGCACCATCCGACAGGGACAGGGCCCAAACACCATATATTTT.

In DNA form, the CDR3 reads TGTGCCAGCAGTTCAACCGGGAATCAGCCCCAGCATTTT. Residues: CASSSTGNQPQHF. V usage is TRBV6-1 and J usage is TRBJ1-5; D is unclear. V was clipped by 5 bases and J by 4 bases, with 9 bases between them. Germline-derived CDR1 and CDR2 are MNHNS and SASEGT. CDR3 length: 13 amino acids.

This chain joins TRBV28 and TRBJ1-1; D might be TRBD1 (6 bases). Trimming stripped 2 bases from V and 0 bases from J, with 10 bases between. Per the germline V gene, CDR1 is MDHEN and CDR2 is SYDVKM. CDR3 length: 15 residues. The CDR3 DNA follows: TGTGCCAGCAGTTTACTGGGGGCAATGAACACTGAAGCTTTCTTT. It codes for CASSLLGAMNTEAFF.

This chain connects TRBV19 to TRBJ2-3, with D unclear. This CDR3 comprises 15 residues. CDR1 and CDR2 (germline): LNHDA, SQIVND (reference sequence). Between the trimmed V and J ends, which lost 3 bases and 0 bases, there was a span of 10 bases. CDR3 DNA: TGTGCCAGTAGTATCGAGGCAGAAAGCACAGATACGCAGTATTTT. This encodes CASSIEAESTDTQYF.

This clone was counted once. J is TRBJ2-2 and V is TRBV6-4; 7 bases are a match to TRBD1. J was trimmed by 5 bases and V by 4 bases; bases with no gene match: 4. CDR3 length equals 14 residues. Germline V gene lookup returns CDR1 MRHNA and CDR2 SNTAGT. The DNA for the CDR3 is TGTGCCAGCAGTGCAGGGGGAAGTACCGGGGAGCTGTTTTTT. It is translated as CASSAGGSTGELFF.

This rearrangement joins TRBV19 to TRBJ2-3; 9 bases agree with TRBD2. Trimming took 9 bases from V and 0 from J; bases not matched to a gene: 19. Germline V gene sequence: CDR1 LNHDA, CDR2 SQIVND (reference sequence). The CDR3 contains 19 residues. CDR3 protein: CASPMGGRGTPASTDTQYF. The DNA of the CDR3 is TGTGCCAGCCCGATGGGCGGGAGGGGTACACCCGCTAGCACAGATACGCAGTATTTT.

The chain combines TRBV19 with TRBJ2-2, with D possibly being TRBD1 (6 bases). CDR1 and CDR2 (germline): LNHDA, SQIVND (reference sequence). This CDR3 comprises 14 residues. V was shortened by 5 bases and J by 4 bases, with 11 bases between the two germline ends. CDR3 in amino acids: CASSPDRSTGELFF. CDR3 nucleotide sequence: TGTGCCAGTAGTCCCGACAGGTCCACCGGGGAGCTGTTTTTT. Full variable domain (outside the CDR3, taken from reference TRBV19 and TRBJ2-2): DGGITQSPKYLFRKEGQNVTLSCEQNLNHDAMYWYRQDPGQGLRLIYYSQIVNDFQKGDIAEGYSVSREKKESFPLTVTSAQKNPTAFYLCASSPDRSTGELFFGEGSRLTVL.

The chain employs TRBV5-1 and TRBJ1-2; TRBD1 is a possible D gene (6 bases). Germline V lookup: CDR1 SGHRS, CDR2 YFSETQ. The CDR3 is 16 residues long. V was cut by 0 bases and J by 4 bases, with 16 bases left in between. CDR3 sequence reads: CASSLGGGASLYGYTF. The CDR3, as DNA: TGCGCCAGCAGCTTGGGAGGGGGAGCCTCTCTCTATGGCTACACCTTC.

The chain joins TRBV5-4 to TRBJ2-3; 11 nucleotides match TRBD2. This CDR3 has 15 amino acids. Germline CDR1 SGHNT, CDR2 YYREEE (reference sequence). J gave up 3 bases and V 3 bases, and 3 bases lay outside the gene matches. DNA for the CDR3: TGTGCCAGCAGCTCCCGGACTAGCGGGACAGATACGCAGTATTTT. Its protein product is CASSSRTSGTDTQYF.

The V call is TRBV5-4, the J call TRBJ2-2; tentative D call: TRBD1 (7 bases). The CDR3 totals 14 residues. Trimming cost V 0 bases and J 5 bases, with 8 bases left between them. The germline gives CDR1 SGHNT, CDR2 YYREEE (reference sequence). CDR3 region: CASSLAGGTGELFF. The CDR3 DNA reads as TGTGCCAGCAGCTTGGCAGGGGGGACCGGGGAGCTGTTTTTT.

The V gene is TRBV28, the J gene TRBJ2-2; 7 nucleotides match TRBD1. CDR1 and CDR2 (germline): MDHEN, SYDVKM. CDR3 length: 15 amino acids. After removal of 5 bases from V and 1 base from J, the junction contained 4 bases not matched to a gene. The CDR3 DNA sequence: TGTGCCAGCAGTCTAGGACAGGTGAACACCGGGGAGCTGTTTTTT. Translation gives CASSLGQVNTGELFF.

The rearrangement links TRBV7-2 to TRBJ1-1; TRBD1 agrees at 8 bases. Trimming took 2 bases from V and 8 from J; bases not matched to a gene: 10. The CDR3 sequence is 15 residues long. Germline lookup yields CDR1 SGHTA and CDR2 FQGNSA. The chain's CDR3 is CASSLSLRTGTEAFF. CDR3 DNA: TGTGCCAGCAGCTTAAGCCTCAGGACAGGGACAGAAGCTTTCTTT. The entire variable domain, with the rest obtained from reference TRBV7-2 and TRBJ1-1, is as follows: GAGVSQSPSNKVTEKGKDVELRCDPISGHTALYWYRQSLGQGLEFLIYFQGNSAPDKSGLPSDRFSAERTGGSVSTLTIQRTQQEDSAVYLCASSLSLRTGTEAFFGQGTRLTVV.

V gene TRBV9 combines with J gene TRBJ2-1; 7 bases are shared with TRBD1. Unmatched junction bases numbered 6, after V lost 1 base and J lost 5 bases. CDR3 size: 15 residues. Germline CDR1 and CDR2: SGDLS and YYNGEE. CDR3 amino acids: CASSVSTTGDNEQFF. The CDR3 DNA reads TGTGCCAGCAGCGTAAGCACCACAGGGGACAATGAGCAGTTCTTC.

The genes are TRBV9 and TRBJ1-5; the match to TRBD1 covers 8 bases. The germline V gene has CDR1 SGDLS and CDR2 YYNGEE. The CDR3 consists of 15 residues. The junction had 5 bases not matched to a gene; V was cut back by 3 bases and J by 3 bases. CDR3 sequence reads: CASSAGTGFNQPQHF. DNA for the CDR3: TGTGCCAGCAGCGCCGGGACAGGTTTCAATCAGCCCCAGCATTTT.

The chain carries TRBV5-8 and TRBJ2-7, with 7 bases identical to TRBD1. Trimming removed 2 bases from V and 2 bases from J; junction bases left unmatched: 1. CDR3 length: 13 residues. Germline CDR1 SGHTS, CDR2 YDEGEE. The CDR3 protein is CASSFTGAYEQYF. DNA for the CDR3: TGTGCCAGCAGCTTTACAGGGGCCTACGAGCAGTACTTC.

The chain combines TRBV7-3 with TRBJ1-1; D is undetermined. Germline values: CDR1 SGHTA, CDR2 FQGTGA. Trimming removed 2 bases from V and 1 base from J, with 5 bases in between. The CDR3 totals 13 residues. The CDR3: CASSLSKNTEAFF. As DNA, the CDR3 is TGTGCCAGCAGCTTATCAAAGAACACTGAAGCTTTCTTT.

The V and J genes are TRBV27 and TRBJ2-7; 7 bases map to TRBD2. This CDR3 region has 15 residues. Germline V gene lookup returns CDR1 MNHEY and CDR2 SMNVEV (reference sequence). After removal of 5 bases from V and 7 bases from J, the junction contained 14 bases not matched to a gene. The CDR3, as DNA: TGTGCCAGCAGTACTCTGCTCGGGACTACGGGGGAGCAGTACTTC. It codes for CASSTLLGTTGEQYF.

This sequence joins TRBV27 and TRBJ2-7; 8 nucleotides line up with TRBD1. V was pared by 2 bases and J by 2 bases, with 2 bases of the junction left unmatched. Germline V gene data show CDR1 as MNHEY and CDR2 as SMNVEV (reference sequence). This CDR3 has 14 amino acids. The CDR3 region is CASSLGTGPYEQYF. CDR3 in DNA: TGTGCCAGCAGTTTAGGGACAGGACCCTACGAGCAGTACTTC.

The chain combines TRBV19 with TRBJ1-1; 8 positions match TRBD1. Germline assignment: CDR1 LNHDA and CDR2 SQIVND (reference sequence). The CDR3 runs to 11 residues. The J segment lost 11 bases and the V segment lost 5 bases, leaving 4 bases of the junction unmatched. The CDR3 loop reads CASSSDREAFF. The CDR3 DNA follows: TGTGCCAGTAGTTCGGACAGGGAGGCTTTCTTT.

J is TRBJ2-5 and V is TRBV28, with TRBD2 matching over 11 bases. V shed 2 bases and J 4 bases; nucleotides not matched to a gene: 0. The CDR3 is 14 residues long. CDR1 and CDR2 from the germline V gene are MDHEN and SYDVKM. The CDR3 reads CASSLLAGGETQYF. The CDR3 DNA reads TGTGCCAGCAGTTTACTAGCGGGAGGAGAGACCCAGTACTTC.

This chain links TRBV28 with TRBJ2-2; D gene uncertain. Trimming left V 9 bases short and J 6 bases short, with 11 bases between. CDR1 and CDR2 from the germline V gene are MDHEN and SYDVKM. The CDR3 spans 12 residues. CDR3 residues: CASFVIPGELFF. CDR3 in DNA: TGTGCCAGTTTCGTTATTCCCGGGGAGCTGTTTTTT.

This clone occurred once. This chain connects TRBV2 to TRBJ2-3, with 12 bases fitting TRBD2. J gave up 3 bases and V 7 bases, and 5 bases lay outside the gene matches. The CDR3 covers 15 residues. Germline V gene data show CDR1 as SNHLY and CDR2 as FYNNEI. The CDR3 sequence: CASNLAGGLTDTQYF. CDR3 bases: TGTGCCAGCAACCTAGCGGGAGGGCTTACAGATACGCAGTATTTT.

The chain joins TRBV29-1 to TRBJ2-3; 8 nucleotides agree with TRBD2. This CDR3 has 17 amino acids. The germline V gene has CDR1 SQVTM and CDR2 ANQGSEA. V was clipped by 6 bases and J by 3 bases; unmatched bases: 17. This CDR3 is CSVLGGVLAAGTDTQYF. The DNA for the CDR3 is TGCAGCGTCTTGGGGGGGGTACTAGCGGCAGGGACAGATACGCAGTATTTT.

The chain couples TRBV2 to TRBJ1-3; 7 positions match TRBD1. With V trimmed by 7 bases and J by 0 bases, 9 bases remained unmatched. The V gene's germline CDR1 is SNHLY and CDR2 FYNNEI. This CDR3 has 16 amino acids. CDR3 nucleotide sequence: TGTGCCAGCATGAGGGGGACAGACAGCTCTGGAAACACCATATATTTT. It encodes CASMRGTDSSGNTIYF. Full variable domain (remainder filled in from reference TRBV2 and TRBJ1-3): EPEVTQTPSHQVTQMGQEVILRCVPISNHLYFYWYRQILGQKVEFLVSFYNNEISEKSEIFDDQFSVERPDGSNFTLKIRSTKLEDSAMYFCASMRGTDSSGNTIYFGEGSWLTVV.

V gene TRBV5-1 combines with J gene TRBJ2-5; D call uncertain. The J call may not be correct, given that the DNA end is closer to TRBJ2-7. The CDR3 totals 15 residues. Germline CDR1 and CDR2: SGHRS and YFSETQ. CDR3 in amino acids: CASSPDNLVSYEQYF. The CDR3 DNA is TGCGCCAGCAGCCCCGACAACCTGGTGTCCTACGAGCAGTACTTC.

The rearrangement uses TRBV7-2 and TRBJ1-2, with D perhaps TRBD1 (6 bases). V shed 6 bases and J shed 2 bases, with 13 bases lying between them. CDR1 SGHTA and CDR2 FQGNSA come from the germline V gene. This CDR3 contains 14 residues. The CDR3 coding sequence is TGTGCCAGCAGACCACCAGGACAGAACTATGGCTACACCTTC. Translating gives CASRPPGQNYGYTF.

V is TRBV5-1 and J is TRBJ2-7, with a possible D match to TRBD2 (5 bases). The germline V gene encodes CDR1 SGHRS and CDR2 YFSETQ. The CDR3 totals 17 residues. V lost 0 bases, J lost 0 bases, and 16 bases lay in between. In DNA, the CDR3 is TGCGCCAGCAGCTTGGCCTTACTAGTTGGGAGCTCCTACGAGCAGTACTTC. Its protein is CASSLALLVGSSYEQYF.

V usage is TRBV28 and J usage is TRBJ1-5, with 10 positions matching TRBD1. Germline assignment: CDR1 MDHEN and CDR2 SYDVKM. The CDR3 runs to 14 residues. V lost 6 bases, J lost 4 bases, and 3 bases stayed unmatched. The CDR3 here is CASRPGQGNQPQHF. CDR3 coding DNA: TGTGCCAGCAGACCGGGACAGGGGAATCAGCCCCAGCATTTT.

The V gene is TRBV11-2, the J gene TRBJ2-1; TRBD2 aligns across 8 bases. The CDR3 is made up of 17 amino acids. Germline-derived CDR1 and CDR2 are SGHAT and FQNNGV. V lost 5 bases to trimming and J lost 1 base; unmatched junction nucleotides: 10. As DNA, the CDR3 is TGTGCCAGCAGCCCCAGAGATAGCGGGGATTCCTACAATGAGCAGTTCTTC. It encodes CASSPRDSGDSYNEQFF.

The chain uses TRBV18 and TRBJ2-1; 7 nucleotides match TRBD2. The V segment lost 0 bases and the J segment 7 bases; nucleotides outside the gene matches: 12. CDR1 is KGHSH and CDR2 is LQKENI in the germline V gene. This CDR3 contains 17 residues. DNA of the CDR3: TGTGCCAGCTCACCACCGGTTTCTAGCGGTTTTGGTAATGAGCAGTTCTTC. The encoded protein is CASSPPVSSGFGNEQFF.